This TCR beta chain was profiled in a study of T cell responses to AZD1222 COVID-19 vaccine. Assay used: immunoSEQ multiplex PCR; TCRdb lists only in-frame clones, some missing. The sample lists around 84,000 clones; roughly nine tenths were seen once. Germline CDR1 and CDR2: KGHDR and SFDVKD. V trimming: 2 bases; J trimming: 4 bases; junction bases outside the gene matches: 2. The CDR3 consists of 16 residues. The sample in question was peripheral blood, obtained on day 0 of MenACWY control vaccination. The TCR comes from an adult in good health. The genes are TRBV24-1 and TRBJ2-3, with TRBD2 matching 13 bases. CDR3 residues: CATSDSTSGGSDTQYF. CDR3 in DNA: TGTGCCACCAGTGATTCGACTAGCGGGGGGTCAGATACGCAGTATTTT.